Below are 13 T cell receptor beta chains sequenced from a single sample in a study of control samples from healthy donors and cancer patients. TCRdb keeps only in-frame clones here, not all; method: immunoSEQ multiplex PCR. The sample records 60,000 to 75,000 clones, around 90% being singletons. The sequenced material came from PBMCs. These receptor sequences come from a man in his sixties with colorectal cancer.

V usage is TRBV7-2 and J usage is TRBJ2-5; 7 bases map to TRBD1. CDR3 length: 13 amino acids. Germline V CDR1 and CDR2: SGHTA, FQGNSA. V dropped 4 bases and J dropped 5; count of bases not matched to a gene: 4. CDR3 DNA: TGTGCCAGCAGCTGGACAGGCGGTGAGACCCAGTACTTC. Amino acid sequence: CASSWTGGETQYF.

V gene TRBV2 combines with J gene TRBJ2-2, with D maybe TRBD2 (6 bases). CDR1 SNHLY and CDR2 FYNNEI come from the germline V gene. Trimming cost V 6 bases and J 6 bases, with 17 bases left between them. The length of the CDR3 is 15 residues. Written as DNA, the CDR3 is TGTGCCAGCAGAAGAGTTAGCGGTTTCCCCGGGGAGCTGTTTTTT. Protein: CASRRVSGFPGELFF.

The chain has TRBV3-1 (or the pseudogene TRBV3-2) and TRBJ2-1; 9 positions agree with TRBD1. Germline CDR1 reads LGHDT; CDR2 reads YNNKEL (reference sequence). The V and J ends lost 3 bases and 8 bases, in that order; junction bases with no gene match: 11. The length of the CDR3 is 16 residues. CDR3 residues: CASSHPGTGIFYEQFF. The DNA of the CDR3 is TGTGCCAGCAGCCATCCCGGGACAGGGATTTTCTATGAGCAGTTCTTC.

The CDR3 loop reads CASSLEGIAKNIQYF. The CDR3 nucleotides are TGTGCCAGCAGCTTAGAAGGCATAGCCAAAAACATTCAGTACTTC. The J gene is TRBJ2-4, the V gene TRBV7-9; unclear D gene. CDR1 is SEHNR and CDR2 is FQNEAQ in the germline V gene (reference sequence). V lost 1 base and J 0 bases, leaving 7 bases between the germline ends. The CDR3 has 15 amino acids.

The chain employs TRBV5-1 and TRBJ2-5; TRBD2 matches 12 bases. CDR1 is SGHRS and CDR2 is YFSETQ in the germline V gene. The CDR3 is 16 residues long. The J segment lost 0 bases and the V segment lost 3 bases, leaving 3 bases of the junction unmatched. CDR3 DNA: TGCGCCAGCAGCTGGAGACTAGCGGGGGACCAAGAGACCCAGTACTTC. Translated: CASSWRLAGDQETQYF.

V usage is TRBV19 and J usage is TRBJ2-1; 12 positions match TRBD1. The junction had 4 bases not matched to a gene; V was cut back by 5 bases and J by 8 bases. From germline, CDR1 is LNHDA and CDR2 SQIVND (reference sequence). This CDR3 has 14 amino acids. CDR3 region: CASSRGTGGHEQFF. CDR3 DNA: TGTGCCAGTAGTCGGGGGACAGGGGGCCATGAGCAGTTCTTC.

The chain links TRBV11-3 to TRBJ1-6; D uncertain. The CDR3 is 14 amino acids. Trimming removed 2 bases from V and 6 bases from J, with 8 bases in between. Germline V gene data show CDR1 as SGHNT and CDR2 as YENEEA. The CDR3 is CASSLNVPNSPLHF. Written as DNA, the CDR3 is TGTGCCAGCAGCTTAAACGTTCCTAATTCACCCCTCCACTTT.

This chain links TRBV6-5 with TRBJ1-5, with a possible D match to TRBD1 (5 bases). The ends were cut back, 7 bases at V and 4 bases at J, with 11 bases in the middle. The CDR3 runs to 13 residues. Germline values: CDR1 MNHEY, CDR2 SVGAGI. This chain's CDR3 is CASTISGNQPQHF. CDR3 in DNA: TGTGCCAGCACCATCTCAGGGAATCAGCCCCAGCATTTT.

This rearrangement joins TRBV3-1 (or the pseudogene TRBV3-2) to TRBJ1-5; TRBD1 agrees at 7 bases. The CDR3 runs 14 residues. Germline CDR1 reads LGHDT; CDR2 reads YNNKEL (reference sequence). After removal of 5 bases from V and 7 bases from J, the junction contained 8 bases not matched to a gene. The CDR3 bases are TGTGCCAGCAGCATTACAGGGGTAGGACAGCCCCAGCATTTT. Its protein product is CASSITGVGQPQHF.

V is TRBV27 and J is TRBJ2-3; weak D call: TRBD2 (7 bases). CDR3 length: 18 residues. The V end was cut by 0 bases, the J end by 1 base, with 17 bases between. Germline CDR1 is MNHEY and CDR2 is SMNVEV (reference sequence). The CDR3 region has the DNA TGTGCCAGCAGTTTATCGTACCAAGGGGGGGGGCGCACAGATACGCAGTATTTT. Protein product: CASSLSYQGGGRTDTQYF.

The chain links TRBV11-3 to TRBJ2-3; TRBD2 matches at 11 bases. The germline CDR1 and CDR2 sequences are SGHNT and YENEEA. This CDR3 comprises 16 residues. With 1 base clipped from V and 4 bases from J, the junction kept 4 bases outside the gene matches. This CDR3 reads CASSLGSGGAADTQYF. The CDR3 bases are TGTGCCAGCAGCTTAGGTAGCGGGGGGGCCGCAGATACGCAGTATTTT.

The chain uses TRBV7-9 and TRBJ2-5; TRBD1 is a possible D gene (6 bases). This CDR3 has 16 amino acids. V lost 5 bases to trimming and J lost 5 bases, with 21 bases between them. Germline loops: CDR1 SEHNR, CDR2 FQNEAQ (reference sequence). This CDR3 is CASSPETTGGRETQYF. The CDR3 region has the DNA TGTGCCAGCAGCCCAGAGACGACAGGCGGACGGGAGACCCAGTACTTC.

V is TRBV7-5 and J is TRBJ2-6. TRBV7-5 corresponds to a pseudogene. This CDR3 comprises 18 residues. The CDR3 DNA sequence: TGTGTCAGAAGCTTAGCGGGGCTAGCTCCACCTGGGGCCAACGTCCTGACTTTC. As protein: CVRSLAGLAPPGANVLTF.